The T cell receptor (beta chain) under discussion was sequenced for a study of blood T cell repertoires in COVID-19. Whole-study context: There were acute and convalescent COVID-19 samples, and they came from the United States, Italy and Spain.

In assigning cohorts, the study relied on participant-reported clinical history. Donors of Cohort 3 who recovered were those that had two negative PCRs, clearance, or symptom resolution. The CDR3 sequence is 13 residues long. Trimming took off 3 bases at V and 0 bases at J, with 5 bases between the two ends. Germline V CDR1 and CDR2: SGHAT, FQNNGV. The authors' processing: Amplification with reference gene primers provided the estimates of nucleated cell counts. The assay was immunoSEQ multiplex PCR, and TCRdb's table has in-frame clones only and misses some. From that table come the V and J calls and clone size; the DNA was used to work out D and trimming. In the table there are hundreds of thousands of clones, around 92% of which are singletons.

This rearrangement joins TRBV11-2 to TRBJ2-5; D is unclear. This sequence originates from a woman aged 30 to 39 who had recovered from COVID-19. What was sequenced was PBMCs or T cells enriched from blood (not recorded which). CDR3 bases: TGTGCCAGCAGCTTCCGGTACCAAGAGACCCAGTACTTC. The encoded protein is CASSFRYQETQYF.